A selection of T cell receptor beta chains follows, all from one sample in a study of blood T cell repertoires in COVID-19. Measured with immunoSEQ multiplex PCR; TCRdb has only the in-frame clones, and not every one. The profile shows 430,000 or so clones, around 87% of them singletons. Sequencing input: PBMCs or T cells enriched from blood (not recorded which). The receptors originated from a middle-aged woman who had recovered from COVID-19. Both conserved end residues are part of each CDR3. D genes are given only for firm matches.

j_call v_call d_call cdr3_aa
TRBJ2-3 TRBV4-3 . CASSQAGTDTQYF
TRBJ1-6 TRBV30 TRBD1 CAWSILGQGESPLHF
TRBJ1-6 TRBV6-6 . CASRTAGVDSPLHF
TRBJ1-5 TRBV5-8 TRBD1 CASSPERDRVPLSNQPQHF
TRBJ1-2 TRBV30 . CAWRGQDGYGYTF
TRBJ2-1 TRBV19 . CASSIGEAGKPEQFF
TRBJ1-2 TRBV4-1 . CASSPSWTVNYGYTF
TRBJ2-1 TRBV6-5 . CASSPWTNPADEQFF
TRBJ2-7 TRBV29-1 TRBD2 CSVEDRSSGQYF
TRBJ1-1 TRBV19 . CATQEPGQPNTEAFF
TRBJ2-7 TRBV2 TRBD2 CASSHGLADTYEQYF
TRBJ1-2 TRBV12-3/TRBV12-4 . CASRQGKGGYTF
TRBJ2-7 TRBV19 . CASSPIGGRGSSYEQYF
TRBJ1-4 TRBV5-1 . CASSLAPGVRREKLFF
TRBJ2-5 TRBV5-4 TRBD1 CASSLSTGGLHETQYF
TRBJ2-1 TRBV7-2 . CASSLQAAGSSYNEQFF
TRBJ1-4 TRBV19 . CASSKPDRRPFQTNEKLFF
TRBJ1-3 TRBV18 . CASSPPSTGNTIYF
TRBJ1-1 TRBV19 . CASSSRGLNTEAFF
TRBJ1-1 TRBV27 . CASSSLAGVRTEAFF
TRBJ2-1 TRBV7-6 TRBD1 CASSLVGTAYNEQFF
TRBJ2-3 TRBV7-2 TRBD2 CASSQRWTSGRGVTQYF
TRBJ1-2 TRBV19 TRBD1 CASSGDRFPYGYTF
TRBJ2-7 TRBV7-2 . CASSLNLATYEQYF
TRBJ2-6 TRBV2 . CASMTRPGANVLTF
TRBJ2-2 TRBV27 . CASSLGIGGTGELFF
TRBJ2-2 TRBV5-1 TRBD1 CASSFGTGTNTGELFF
TRBJ1-3 TRBV18 . CASSLQGPGNTIYF
TRBJ1-6 TRBV5-1 . CASSLEGRGLDSPLHF
TRBJ1-1 TRBV27 . CASSLLNSRQEAFF
TRBJ1-1 TRBV29-1 TRBD1 CSVAGTGENTEAFF
TRBJ2-1 TRBV7-2 . CASSLYRNEQFF
TRBJ2-7 TRBV7-7 TRBD2 CASSEGLADSYEQYF
TRBJ2-4 TRBV18 TRBD1 CASSPLGTVLAKNIQYF
TRBJ2-1 TRBV29-1 TRBD2 CSALGTSAEQFF
TRBJ2-7 TRBV24-1 TRBD1 CATRNCRDRGYEQYF
TRBJ1-2 TRBV27 TRBD1 CASSPQGARGYGYTF
TRBJ1-2 TRBV10-2 TRBD1 CASSEGGLYGYTF
TRBJ2-7 TRBV7-9 . CASTEPGVASEQYF
TRBJ2-5 TRBV19 TRBD1 CASSDTGTGGLETQYF
TRBJ2-7 TRBV19 . CASSSTPIGYEQYF
TRBJ1-6 TRBV4-1 . CASSHPDGDINSPLHF